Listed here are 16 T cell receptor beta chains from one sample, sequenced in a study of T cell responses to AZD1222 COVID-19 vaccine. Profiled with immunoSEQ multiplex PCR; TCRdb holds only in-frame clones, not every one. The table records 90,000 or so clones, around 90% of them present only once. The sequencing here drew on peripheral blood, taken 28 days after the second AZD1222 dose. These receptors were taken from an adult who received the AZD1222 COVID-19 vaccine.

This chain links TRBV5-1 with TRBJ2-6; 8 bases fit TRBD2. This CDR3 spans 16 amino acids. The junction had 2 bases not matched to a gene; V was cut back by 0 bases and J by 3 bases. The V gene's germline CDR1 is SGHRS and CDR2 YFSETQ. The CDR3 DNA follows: TGCGCCAGCAGCTTGGCGGGAGGGGTTGGGGCCAACGTCCTGACTTTC. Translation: CASSLAGGVGANVLTF.

The chain's CDR3 is CASRAFRNSGNTIYF. CDR3 DNA sequence: TGTGCCAGCAGGGCCTTTCGTAACTCTGGAAACACCATATATTTT. The chain has TRBV6-5 and TRBJ1-3, with no clear D. CDR1 MNHEY and CDR2 SVGAGI come from the germline V gene. Deletions cut 6 bases from V and 0 bases from J, with 12 bases between. The CDR3 is made up of 15 amino acids.

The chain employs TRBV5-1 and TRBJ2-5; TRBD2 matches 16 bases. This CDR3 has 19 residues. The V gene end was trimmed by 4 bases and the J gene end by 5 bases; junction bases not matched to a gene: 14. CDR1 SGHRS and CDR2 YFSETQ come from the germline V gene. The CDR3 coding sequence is TGCGCCAGCAGCCGGGGACTAGCGGGGGGGCCCAGGGACGGCGAGACCCAGTACTTC. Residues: CASSRGLAGGPRDGETQYF.

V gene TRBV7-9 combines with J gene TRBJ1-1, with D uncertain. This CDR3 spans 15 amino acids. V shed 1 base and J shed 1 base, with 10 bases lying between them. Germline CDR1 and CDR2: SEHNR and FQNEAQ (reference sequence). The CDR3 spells CASSLVPTGNTEAFF. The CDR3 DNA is TGTGCCAGCAGCTTAGTTCCAACCGGGAACACTGAAGCTTTCTTT.

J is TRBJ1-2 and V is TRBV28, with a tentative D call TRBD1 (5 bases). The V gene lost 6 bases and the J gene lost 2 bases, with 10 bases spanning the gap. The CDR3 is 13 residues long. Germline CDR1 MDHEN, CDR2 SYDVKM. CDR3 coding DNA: TGTGCCAGCAGCTTACAGGCCAACTATGGCTACACCTTC. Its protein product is CASSLQANYGYTF.

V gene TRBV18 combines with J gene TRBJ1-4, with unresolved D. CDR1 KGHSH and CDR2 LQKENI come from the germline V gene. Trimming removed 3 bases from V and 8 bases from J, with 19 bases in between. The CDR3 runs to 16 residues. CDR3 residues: CASSPEKGFRTEKLFF. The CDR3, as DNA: TGTGCCAGCTCACCGGAAAAGGGTTTCCGAACCGAAAAACTGTTTTTT.

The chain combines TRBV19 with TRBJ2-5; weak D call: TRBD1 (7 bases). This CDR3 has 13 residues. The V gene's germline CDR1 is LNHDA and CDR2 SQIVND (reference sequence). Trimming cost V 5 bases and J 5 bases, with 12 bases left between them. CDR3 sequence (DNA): TGTGCCAGTAGTGGAGGGGGCATGGAGACCCAGTACTTC. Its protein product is CASSGGGMETQYF.

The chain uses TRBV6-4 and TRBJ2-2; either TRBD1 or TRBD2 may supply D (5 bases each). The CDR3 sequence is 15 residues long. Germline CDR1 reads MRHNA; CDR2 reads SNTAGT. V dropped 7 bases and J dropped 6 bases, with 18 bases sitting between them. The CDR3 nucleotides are TGTGCCAGCACCCGAGGGGCTGGTGTAGCCGGGGAGCTGTTTTTT. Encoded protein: CASTRGAGVAGELFF.

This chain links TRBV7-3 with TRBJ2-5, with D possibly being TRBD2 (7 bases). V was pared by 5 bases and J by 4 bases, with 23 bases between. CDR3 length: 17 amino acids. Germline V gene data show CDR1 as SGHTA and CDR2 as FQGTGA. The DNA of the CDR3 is TGTGCCAGCAGCCCGACGGGGGGCAGGGTGGGAGTAGAGACCCAGTACTTC. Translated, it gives CASSPTGGRVGVETQYF.

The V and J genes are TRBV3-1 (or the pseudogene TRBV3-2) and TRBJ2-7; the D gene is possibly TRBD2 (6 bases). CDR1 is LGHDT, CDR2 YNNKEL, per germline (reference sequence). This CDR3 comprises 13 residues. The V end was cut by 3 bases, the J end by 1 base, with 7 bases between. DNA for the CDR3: TGTGCCAGCAGCCATGGGGGGTCCTACGAGCAGTACGTC. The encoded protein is CASSHGGSYEQYV.

CDR3: CASSLGAGGPNEQYF. DNA for the CDR3: TGTGCCAGCAGCCTCGGGGCGGGGGGACCTAACGAGCAGTACTTC. The chain is built from TRBV4-2 and TRBJ2-7; 8 positions agree with TRBD2. CDR1 and CDR2 from the germline V gene are LGHNA and YNFKEQ. The J segment lost 5 bases and the V segment lost 4 bases, leaving 10 bases of the junction unmatched. The CDR3 contains 15 residues.

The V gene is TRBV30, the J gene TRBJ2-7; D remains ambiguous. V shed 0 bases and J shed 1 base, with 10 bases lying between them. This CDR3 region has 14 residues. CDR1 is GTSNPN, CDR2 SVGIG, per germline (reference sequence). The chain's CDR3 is CAWSVRHRSYEQYF. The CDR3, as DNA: TGTGCCTGGAGTGTCAGACACCGGTCCTACGAGCAGTACTTC.

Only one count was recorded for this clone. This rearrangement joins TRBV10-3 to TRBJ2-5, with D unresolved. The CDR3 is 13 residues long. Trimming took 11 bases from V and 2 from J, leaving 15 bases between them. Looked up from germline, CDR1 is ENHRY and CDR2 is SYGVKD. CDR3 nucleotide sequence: TGTGCCTCATCCCCCCGTCCACAAGAGACCCAGTACTTC. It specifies CASSPRPQETQYF.

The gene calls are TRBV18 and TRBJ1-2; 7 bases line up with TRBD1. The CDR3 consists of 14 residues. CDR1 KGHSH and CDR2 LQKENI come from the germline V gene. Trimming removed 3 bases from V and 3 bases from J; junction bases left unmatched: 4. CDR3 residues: CASSPTGYDYGYTF. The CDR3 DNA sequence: TGTGCCAGCTCACCGACAGGGTACGACTATGGCTACACCTTC.

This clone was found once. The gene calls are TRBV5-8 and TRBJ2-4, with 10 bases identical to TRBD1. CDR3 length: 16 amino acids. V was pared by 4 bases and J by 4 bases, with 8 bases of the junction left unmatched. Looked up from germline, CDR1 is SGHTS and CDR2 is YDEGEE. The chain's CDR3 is CASSPRTGGVKNIQYF. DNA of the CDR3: TGTGCCAGCAGCCCGAGGACAGGGGGGGTTAAAAACATTCAGTACTTC.

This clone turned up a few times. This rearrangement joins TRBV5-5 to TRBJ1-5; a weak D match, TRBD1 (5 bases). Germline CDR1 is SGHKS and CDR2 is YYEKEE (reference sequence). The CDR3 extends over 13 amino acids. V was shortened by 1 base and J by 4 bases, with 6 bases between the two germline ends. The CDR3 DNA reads TGTGCCAGCAGCTTGTCAGGGAATCAGCCCCAGCATTTT. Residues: CASSLSGNQPQHF.